A selection of T cell receptor beta chains follows, all from one sample in a study of response to subunit inactivated influenza vaccine. TCRdb used MiXCR to reprocess the RT-PCR reads, holding one entry per CDR3 protein. The table shows 500,000 or so distinct CDR3 sequences, with approximately 10% occurring only once. Material: PBMCs from blood, obtained 35 to 45 days after vaccination. The receptors shown here come from a man in his fifties or sixties who received an inactivated influenza vaccine. Each CDR3 is given with its conserved first and last residue. A D gene is named only where the DNA matches it firmly. Clone size, where shown, is once, few, many, or a class for clones that have expanded.

D gene	clone size	V gene	J gene	CDR3 protein	CDR3 DNA
-	-	TRBV6-4	TRBJ2-1	CASSENGNTYNEQFF	TGTGCCAGCAGCGAGAACGGGAATACCTACAATGAGCAGTTCTTC
TRBD2	many	TRBV12-3/TRBV12-4	TRBJ2-1	CASSYSLAGSYNEQFF	TGTGCCAGCAGTTATTCGCTAGCGGGGAGTTACAATGAGCAGTTCTTC
-	many	TRBV20-1	TRBJ2-5	CSAIGVGQETQYF	TGCAGTGCCATCGGGGTAGGGCAAGAGACCCAGTACTTC
-	many	TRBV12-3/TRBV12-4	TRBJ2-1	CASSFMLGPANEQFF	TGTGCCAGCAGTTTTATGCTAGGACCCGCCAATGAGCAGTTCTTC
TRBD2	many	TRBV5-5	TRBJ2-1	CASSLLAGTNEQFF	TGTGCCAGCAGCTTACTAGCGGGAACGAATGAGCAGTTCTTC
-	-	TRBV5-6	TRBJ2-6	CASGQKNSGANVLTF	TGTGCCAGCGGCCAGAAAAACTCTGGGGCCAACGTCCTGACTTTC
-	few	TRBV7-2	TRBJ2-7	CASSPRGGLSTYEQYF	TGTGCCAGCAGCCCAAGGGGCGGTTTATCTACCTACGAGCAGTACTTC
-	-	TRBV20-1	TRBJ2-7	CSARGRQGPPYEQYF	TGCAGTGCCAGGGGGAGGCAGGGACCCCCCTACGAGCAGTACTTC
-	-	TRBV4-3	TRBJ2-5	CASSQHREETQYF	TGCGCCAGCAGCCAACACAGGGAAGAGACCCAGTACTTC
TRBD2	few	TRBV4-3	TRBJ2-1	CASSQDSGAGEQFF	TGCGCCAGCAGCCAAGATTCGGGAGCGGGGGAGCAGTTCTTC
TRBD2	-	TRBV7-2	TRBJ2-7	CASSLVFSGSSEQYF	TGTGCCAGCAGCTTAGTTTTTAGCGGGAGCTCCGAGCAGTACTTC
TRBD1	-	TRBV10-3	TRBJ2-5	CAISEKGAGTQYF	TGTGCCATCAGTGAAAAGGGGGCGGGTACCCAGTACTTC
TRBD2	few	TRBV28	TRBJ2-1	CASSVAGDGEQFF	TGTGCCAGCAGTGTAGCGGGAGACGGTGAGCAGTTCTTC
TRBD2	many	TRBV7-8	TRBJ2-1	CASSSTSGMPYNEQFF	TGTGCCAGCAGCTCTACTAGCGGAATGCCCTACAATGAGCAGTTCTTC
-	-	TRBV5-6	TRBJ2-7	CASSLAVLGPSAYEQYF	TGTGCCAGCAGCTTGGCTGTTTTGGGCCCGAGCGCCTACGAGCAGTACTTC
-	-	TRBV4-2	TRBJ2-7	CASSQENGAPSYEQYF	TGTGCCAGCAGCCAAGAAAACGGGGCGCCCTCCTACGAGCAGTACTTC
-	-	TRBV6-2/TRBV6-3	TRBJ1-5	CASSLPGTWIVNQPQHF	TGTGCCAGCAGCCTCCCGGGGACCTGGATCGTCAATCAGCCCCAGCATTTT
TRBD2	-	TRBV12-3/TRBV12-4	TRBJ2-1	CASSLASGGGSGNEQFF	TGTGCCAGCAGTTTAGCGAGTGGGGGGGGGAGCGGTAATGAGCAGTTCTTC
-	-	TRBV7-2	TRBJ1-1	CASSFRAGANTEAFF	TGTGCCAGCAGCTTTCGGGCAGGGGCGAACACTGAAGCTTTCTTT
-	few	TRBV20-1	TRBJ1-2	CSARDSRVPSSTAYGYTF	TGCAGTGCTAGAGATAGCCGGGTCCCGAGCTCCACGGCCTATGGCTACACCTTC
-	many	TRBV12-3/TRBV12-4	TRBJ2-5	CASSSGPQGLAQYF	TGTGCCAGCAGCTCCGGCCCTCAAGGGTTGGCCCAGTACTTC
-	many	TRBV5-5	TRBJ1-1	CASSSVSRNTEAFF	TGTGCCAGCAGCTCCGTTTCTAGGAACACTGAAGCTTTCTTT
TRBD2	-	TRBV10-3	TRBJ2-5	CAIRGLGGETQYF	TGTGCCATCAGAGGACTAGGAGGGGAGACCCAGTACTTC
TRBD2	-	TRBV20-1	TRBJ2-1	CSARSGRAYNEQFF	TGCAGTGCTAGGAGCGGGAGGGCTTACAATGAGCAGTTCTTC